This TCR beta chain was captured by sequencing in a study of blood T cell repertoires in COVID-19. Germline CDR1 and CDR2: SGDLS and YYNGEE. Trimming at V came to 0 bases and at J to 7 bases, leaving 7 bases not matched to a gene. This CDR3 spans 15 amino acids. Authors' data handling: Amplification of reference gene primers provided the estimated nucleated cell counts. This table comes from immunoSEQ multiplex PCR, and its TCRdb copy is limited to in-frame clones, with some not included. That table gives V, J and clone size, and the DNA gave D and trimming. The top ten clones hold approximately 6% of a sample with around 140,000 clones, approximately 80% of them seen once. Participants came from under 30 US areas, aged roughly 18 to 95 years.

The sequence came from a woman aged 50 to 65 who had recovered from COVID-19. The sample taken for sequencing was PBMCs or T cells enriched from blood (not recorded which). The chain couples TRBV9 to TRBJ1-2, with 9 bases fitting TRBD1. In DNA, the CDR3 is TGTGCCAGCAGCGTAGACCCCACAGGGGGCCGTGGCTACACCTTC. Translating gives CASSVDPTGGRGYTF.